This T cell receptor beta chain emerged from a study of blood T cells in healthy people across ages. This clonotype has only a few counts. Its antigen remains unidentified. In terms of origin and age, donors were healthy Caucasian individuals from Russia aged 6 to 90. Study outcomes and limitations: Estimates of diversity drawn from one million T cells were considered underestimates.

Then a second PCR, running roughly 6 to 11 cycles, was carried out with a sample-barcoded 5' primer and a J-beta primer mix. A tag from a template-switch adaptor with 12 random nucleotides marked each cDNA molecule. TCRdb independently ran MiXCR on the 5' RACE reads; one entry per CDR3 protein. Found here are roughly 800,000 distinct CDR3 sequences, more than 20% of them singletons; the top ten hold under 10%. The CDR3 totals 14 residues. Trimming cost V 3 bases and J 7 bases, with 13 bases left between them. Germline assignment: CDR1 SGHAT and CDR2 FQNNGV. In addition, the sample was reused for a study of T cells of mothers and their children. That investigation notes: The authors found no persistent microchimeric T cell clones.

The rearrangement uses TRBV11-2 and TRBJ1-5; perhaps TRBD1 as D (6 bases). This receptor was identified in a boy between 10 and 17 years old in good health. The sequencing input was blood. The chain's CDR3 is CASSFGDGQQPQHF. The CDR3 DNA reads TGTGCCAGCAGCTTCGGAGACGGACAGCAGCCCCAGCATTTT.